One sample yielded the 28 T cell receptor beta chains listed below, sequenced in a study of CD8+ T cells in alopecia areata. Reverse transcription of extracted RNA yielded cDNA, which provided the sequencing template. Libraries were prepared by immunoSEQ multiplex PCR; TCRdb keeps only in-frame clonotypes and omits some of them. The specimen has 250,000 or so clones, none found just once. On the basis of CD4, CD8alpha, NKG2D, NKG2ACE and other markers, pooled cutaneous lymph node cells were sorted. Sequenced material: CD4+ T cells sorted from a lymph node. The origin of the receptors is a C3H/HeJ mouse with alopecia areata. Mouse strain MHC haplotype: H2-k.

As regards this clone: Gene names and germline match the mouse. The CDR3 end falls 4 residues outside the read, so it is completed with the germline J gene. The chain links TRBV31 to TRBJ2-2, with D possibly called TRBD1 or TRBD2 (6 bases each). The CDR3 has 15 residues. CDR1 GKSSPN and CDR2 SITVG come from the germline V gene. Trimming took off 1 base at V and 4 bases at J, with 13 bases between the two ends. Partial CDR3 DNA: TGTGCCTGGAGTCAGGGGGGAATCCCCACCGGG. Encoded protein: CAWSQGGIPTG. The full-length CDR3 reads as CAWSQGGIPTGQLYF.

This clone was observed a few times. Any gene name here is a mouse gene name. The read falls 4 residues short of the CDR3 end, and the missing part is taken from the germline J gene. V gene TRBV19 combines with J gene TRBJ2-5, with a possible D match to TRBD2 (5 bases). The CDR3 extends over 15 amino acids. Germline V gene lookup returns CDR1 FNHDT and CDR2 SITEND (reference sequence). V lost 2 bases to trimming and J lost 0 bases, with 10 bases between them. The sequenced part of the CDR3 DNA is TGTGCCAGCAGTATTCTGGGAACAAACCAAGAC. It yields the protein CASSILGTNQD. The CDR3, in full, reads CASSILGTNQDTQYF.

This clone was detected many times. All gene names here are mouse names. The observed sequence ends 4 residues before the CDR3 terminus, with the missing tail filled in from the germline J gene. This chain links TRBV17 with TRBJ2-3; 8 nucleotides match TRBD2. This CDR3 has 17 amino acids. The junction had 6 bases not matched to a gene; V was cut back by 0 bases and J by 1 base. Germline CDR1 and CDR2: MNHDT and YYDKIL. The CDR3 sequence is CASSRDPQTGGAETLYF. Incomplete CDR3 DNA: TGTGCTAGCAGTAGAGACCCCCAGACTGGGGGTGCAGAA.

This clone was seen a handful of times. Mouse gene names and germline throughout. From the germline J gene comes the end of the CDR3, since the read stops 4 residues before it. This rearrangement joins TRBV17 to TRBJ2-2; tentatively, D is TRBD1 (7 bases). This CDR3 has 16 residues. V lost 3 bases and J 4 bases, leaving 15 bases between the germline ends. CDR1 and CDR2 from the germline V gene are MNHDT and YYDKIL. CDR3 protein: CASSRGRGPGTGQLYF. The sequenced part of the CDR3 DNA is TGTGCTAGCAGTAGGGGGAGGGGGCCGGGCACCGGG.

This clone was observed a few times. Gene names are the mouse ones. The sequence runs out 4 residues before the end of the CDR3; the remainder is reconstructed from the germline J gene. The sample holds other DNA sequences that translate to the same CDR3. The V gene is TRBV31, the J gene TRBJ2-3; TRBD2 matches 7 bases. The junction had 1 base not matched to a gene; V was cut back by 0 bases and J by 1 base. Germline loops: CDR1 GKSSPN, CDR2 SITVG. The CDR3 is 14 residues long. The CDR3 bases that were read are TGTGCCTGGAGTCTGCTGGGGGGTGCAGAA. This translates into CAWSLLGGAE. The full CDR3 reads CAWSLLGGAETLYF. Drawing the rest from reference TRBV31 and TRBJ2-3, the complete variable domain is AQTIHQWPVAEIKAVGSPLSLGCTIKGKSSPNLYWYWQATGGTLQQLFYSITVGQVESVVQLNLSASRPKDDQFILSTEKLLLSHSGFYLCAWSLLGGAETLYFGSGTRLTVL.

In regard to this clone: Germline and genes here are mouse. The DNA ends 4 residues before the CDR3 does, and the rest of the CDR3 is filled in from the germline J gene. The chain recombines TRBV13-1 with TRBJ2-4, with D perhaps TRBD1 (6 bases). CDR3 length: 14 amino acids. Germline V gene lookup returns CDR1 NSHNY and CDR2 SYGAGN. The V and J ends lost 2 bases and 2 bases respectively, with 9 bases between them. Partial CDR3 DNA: TGTGCCAGCAGTGACAGGGACATTCAAAAC. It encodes CASSDRDIQN. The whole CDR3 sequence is CASSDRDIQNTLYF.

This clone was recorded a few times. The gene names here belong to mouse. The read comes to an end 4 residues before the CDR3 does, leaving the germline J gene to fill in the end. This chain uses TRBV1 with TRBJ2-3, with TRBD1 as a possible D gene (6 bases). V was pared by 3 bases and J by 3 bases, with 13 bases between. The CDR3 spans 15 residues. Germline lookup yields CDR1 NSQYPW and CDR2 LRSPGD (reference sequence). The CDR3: CTCSAGRGGAETLYF. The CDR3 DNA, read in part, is TGCACCTGCAGTGCGGGCAGGGGAGGGGCAGAA.

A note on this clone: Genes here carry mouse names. The CDR3 loop is CASSSGNAEQFF. The covered CDR3 bases are TGTGCCAGCAGTTCAGGGAATGCT. This sequence joins TRBV14 and TRBJ2-1, with D possibly matching TRBD1 (5 bases). The read comes to an end 4 residues before the CDR3 does, leaving the germline J gene to fill in the end. The CDR3 extends over 12 amino acids. Germline V gives CDR1 SGHDT, CDR2 FRDEAV. Trimming pared 3 bases from V and 5 bases from J, leaving 6 bases between.

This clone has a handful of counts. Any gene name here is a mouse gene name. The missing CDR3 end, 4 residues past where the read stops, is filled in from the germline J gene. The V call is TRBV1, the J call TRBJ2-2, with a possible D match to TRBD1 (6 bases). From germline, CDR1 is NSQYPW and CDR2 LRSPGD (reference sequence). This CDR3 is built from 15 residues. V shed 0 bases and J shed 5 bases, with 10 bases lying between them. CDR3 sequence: CTCSAEGGETGQLYF. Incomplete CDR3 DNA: TGCACCTGCAGTGCAGAAGGGGGAGAGACCGGG.

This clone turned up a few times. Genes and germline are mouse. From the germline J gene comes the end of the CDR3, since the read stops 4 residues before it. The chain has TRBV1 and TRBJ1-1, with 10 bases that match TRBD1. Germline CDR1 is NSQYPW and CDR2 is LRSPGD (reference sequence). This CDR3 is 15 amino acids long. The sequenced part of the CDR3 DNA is TGCACCTGCAGTGCCCAGACAGGGGGCTGGACA. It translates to CTCSAQTGGWT. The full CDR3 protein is CTCSAQTGGWTEVFF.

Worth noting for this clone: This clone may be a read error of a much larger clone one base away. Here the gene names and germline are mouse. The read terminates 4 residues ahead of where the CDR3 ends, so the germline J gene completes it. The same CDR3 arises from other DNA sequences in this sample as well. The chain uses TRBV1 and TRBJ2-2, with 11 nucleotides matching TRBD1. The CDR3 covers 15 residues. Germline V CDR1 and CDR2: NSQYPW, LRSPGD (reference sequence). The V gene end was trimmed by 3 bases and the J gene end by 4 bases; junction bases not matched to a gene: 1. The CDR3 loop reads CTCSAGTGGTGQLYF. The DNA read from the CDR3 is TGCACCTGCAGTGCGGGGACAGGGGGCACCGGG.

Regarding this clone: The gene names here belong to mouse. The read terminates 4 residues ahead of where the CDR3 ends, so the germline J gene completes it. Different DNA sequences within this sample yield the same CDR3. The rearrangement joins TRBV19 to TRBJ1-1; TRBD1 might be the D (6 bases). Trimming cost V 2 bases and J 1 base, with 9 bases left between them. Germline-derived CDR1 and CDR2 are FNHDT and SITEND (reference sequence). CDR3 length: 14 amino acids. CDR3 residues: CASSIETGNTEVFF. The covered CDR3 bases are TGTGCCAGCAGTATTGAGACAGGGAACACA.

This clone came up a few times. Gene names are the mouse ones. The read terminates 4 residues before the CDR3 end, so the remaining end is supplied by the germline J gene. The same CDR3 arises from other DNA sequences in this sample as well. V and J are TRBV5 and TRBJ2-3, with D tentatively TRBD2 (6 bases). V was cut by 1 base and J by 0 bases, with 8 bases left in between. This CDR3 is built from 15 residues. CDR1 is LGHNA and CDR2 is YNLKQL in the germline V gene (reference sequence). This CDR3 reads CASSQAGGSAETLYF. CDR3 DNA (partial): TGTGCCAGCAGCCAAGCGGGGGGTAGTGCAGAA.

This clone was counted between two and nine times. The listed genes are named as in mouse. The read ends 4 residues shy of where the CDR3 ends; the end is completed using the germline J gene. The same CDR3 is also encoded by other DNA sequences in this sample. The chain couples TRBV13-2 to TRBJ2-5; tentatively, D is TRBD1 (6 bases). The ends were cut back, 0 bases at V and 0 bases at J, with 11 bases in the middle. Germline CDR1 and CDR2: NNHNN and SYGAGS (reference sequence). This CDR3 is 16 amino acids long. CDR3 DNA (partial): TGTGCCAGCGGTGATGCCAGGGGCGTTAACCAAGAC. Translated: CASGDARGVNQD. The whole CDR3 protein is CASGDARGVNQDTQYF.

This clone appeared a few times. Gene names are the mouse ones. Partial CDR3 DNA: TGCACCTGCAGTGCAGACTGGGAACAAGAC. This sequence encodes CTCSADWEQD. The full CDR3 sequence reads CTCSADWEQDTQYF. V usage is TRBV1 and J usage is TRBJ2-5, with D perhaps TRBD2 (5 bases). Read sequence stops 4 residues before the CDR3 end, and the germline J gene provides the missing end. V was cut by 0 bases and J by 3 bases, with 7 bases left in between. CDR1 is NSQYPW, CDR2 LRSPGD, per germline (reference sequence). The CDR3 is made up of 14 amino acids.

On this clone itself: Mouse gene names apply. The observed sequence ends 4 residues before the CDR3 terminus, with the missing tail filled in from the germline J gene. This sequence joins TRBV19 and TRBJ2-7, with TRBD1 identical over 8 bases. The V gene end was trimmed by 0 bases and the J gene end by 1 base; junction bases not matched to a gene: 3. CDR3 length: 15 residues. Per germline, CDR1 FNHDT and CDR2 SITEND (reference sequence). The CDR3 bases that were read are TGTGCCAGCAGTATAGCAGGGACAGGTTCCTAT. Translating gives CASSIAGTGSY. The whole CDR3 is CASSIAGTGSYEQYF.

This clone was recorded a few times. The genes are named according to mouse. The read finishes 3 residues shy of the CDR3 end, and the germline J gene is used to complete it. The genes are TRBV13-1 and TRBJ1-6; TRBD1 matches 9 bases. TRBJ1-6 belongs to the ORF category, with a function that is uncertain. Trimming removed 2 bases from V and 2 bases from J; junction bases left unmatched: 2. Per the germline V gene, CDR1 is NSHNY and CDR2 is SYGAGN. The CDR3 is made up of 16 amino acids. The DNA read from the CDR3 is TGTGCCAGCAGTGAGAGGACAGGGGCCTATAATTCGCCC. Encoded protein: CASSERTGAYNSP. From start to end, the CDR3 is CASSERTGAYNSPLYF.

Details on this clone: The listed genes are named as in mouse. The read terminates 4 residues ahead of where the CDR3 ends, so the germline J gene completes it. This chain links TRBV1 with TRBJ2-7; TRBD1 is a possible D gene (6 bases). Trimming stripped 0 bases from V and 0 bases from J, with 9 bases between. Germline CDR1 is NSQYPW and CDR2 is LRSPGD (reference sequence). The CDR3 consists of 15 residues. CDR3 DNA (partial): TGCACCTGCAGTGCAGAGGGACAAAGCTCCTAT. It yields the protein CTCSAEGQSSY. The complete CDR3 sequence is CTCSAEGQSSYEQYF.

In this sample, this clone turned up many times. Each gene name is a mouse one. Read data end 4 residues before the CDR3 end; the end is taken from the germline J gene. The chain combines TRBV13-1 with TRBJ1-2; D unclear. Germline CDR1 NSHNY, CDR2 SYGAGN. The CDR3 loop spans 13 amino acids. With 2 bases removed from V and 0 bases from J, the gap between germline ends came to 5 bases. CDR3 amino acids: CASSEIANSDYTF. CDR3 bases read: TGTGCCAGCAGTGAAATTGCAAACTCC.

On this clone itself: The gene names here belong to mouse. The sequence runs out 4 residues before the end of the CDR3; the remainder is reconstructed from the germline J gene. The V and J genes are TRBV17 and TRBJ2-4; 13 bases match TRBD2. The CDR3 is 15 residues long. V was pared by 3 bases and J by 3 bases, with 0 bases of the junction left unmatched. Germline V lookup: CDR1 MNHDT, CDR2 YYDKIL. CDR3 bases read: TGTGCTAGCAGTAGGGGACTGGGGGGGCAAAAC. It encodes CASSRGLGGQN. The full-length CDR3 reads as CASSRGLGGQNTLYF. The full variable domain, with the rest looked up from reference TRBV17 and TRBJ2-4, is DTTVKQNPRYKLARVGKPVNLICSQTMNHDTMYWYQKKPNQAPKLLLFYYDKILNREADTFEKFQSSRPNNSFCSLYIGSAGLEYSAMYLCASSRGLGGQNTLYFGAGTRLSVL.

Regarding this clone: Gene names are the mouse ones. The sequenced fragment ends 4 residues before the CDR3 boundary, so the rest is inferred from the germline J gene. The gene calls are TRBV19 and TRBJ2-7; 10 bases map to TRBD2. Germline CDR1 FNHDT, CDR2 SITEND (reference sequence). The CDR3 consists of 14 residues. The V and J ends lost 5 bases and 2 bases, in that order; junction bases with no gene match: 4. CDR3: CASRTGLGTYEQYF. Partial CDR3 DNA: TGTGCCAGCAGGACGGGACTGGGGACCTAT.

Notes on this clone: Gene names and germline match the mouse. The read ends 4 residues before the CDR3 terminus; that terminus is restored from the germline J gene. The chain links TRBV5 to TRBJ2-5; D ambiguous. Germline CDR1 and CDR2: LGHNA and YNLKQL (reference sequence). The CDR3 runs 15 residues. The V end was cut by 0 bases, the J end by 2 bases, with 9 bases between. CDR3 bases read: TGTGCCAGCAGCCAAGATCAGAGTTCCCAAGAC. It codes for CASSQDQSSQD. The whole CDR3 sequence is CASSQDQSSQDTQYF.

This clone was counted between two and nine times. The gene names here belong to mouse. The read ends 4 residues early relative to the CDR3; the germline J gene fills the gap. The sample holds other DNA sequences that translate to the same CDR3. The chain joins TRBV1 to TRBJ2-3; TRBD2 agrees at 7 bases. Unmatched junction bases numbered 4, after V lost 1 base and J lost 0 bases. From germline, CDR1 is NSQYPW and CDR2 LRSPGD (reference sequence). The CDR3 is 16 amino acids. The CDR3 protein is CTCSAGGGTSAETLYF. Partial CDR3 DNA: TGCACCTGCAGTGCAGGGGGGGGGACTAGTGCAGAA.

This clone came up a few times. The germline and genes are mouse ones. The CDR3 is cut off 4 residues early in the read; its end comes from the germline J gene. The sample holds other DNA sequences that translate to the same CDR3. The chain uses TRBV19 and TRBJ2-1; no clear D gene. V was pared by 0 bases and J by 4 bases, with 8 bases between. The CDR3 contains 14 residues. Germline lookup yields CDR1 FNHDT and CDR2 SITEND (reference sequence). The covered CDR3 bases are TGTGCCAGCAGTATAGGGGGTCCGTATGCT. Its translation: CASSIGGPYA. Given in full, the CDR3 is CASSIGGPYAEQFF.

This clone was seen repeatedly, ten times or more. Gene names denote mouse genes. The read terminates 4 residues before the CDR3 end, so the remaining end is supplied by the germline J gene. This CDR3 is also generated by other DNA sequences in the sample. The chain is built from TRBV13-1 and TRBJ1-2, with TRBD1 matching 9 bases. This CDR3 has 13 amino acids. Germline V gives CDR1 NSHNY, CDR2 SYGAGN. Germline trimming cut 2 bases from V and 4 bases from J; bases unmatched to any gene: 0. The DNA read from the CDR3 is TGTGCCAGCAGTGAGACAGGGGGCTCC. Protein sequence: CASSETGGS. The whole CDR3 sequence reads CASSETGGSDYTF.

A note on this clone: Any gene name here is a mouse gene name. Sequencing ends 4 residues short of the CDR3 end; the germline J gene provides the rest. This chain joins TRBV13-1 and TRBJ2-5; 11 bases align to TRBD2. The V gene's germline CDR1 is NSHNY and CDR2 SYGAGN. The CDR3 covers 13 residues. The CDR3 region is CASGDWGLDTQYF. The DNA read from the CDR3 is TGTGCCAGCGGGGACTGGGGGTTAGAC.

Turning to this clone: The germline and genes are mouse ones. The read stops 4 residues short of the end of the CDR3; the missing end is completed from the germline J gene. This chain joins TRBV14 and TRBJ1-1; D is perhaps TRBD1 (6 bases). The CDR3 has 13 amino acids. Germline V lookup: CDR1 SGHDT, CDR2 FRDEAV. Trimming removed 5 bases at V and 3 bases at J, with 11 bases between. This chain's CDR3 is CASRTGTYTEVFF. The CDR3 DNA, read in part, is TGTGCCAGCAGGACCGGGACATACACA.

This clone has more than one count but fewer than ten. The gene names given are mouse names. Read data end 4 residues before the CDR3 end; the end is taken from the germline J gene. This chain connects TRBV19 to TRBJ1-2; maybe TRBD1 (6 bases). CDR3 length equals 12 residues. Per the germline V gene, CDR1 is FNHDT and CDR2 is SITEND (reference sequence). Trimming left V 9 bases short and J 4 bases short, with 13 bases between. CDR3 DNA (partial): TGTGCCATCAACAGGGTTTTCTCC. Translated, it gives CAINRVFS. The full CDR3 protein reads CAINRVFSDYTF.